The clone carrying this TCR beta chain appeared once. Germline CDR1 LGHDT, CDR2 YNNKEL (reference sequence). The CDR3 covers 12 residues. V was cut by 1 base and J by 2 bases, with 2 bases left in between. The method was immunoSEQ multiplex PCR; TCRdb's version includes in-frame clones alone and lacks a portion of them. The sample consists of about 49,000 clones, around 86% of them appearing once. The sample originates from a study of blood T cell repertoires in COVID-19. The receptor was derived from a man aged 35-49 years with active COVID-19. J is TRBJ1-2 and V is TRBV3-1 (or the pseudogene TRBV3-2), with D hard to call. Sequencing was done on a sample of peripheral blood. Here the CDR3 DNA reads TGTGCCAGCAGCCAAGCAAACTATGGCTACACCTTC. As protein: CASSQANYGYTF.